The clone carrying this T cell receptor beta chain was found many times. Its antigen remains unidentified. Compared with germline, one end of the junction differs, possibly owing to a read error. TCRdb passed the PCR reads through MiXCR, listing each CDR3 protein once. The table shows fewer than 350,000 distinct CDR3 sequences, with roughly a quarter occurring only once. The data were taken from a study of molecular identifiers for immune sequencing clone quantification. Naive CD8 T cells were sorted, and the gate applied was CD8+CD4-CCR7+CD45RA+. Study findings and constraints: Among effectors, clones above 20 RNA copies held over 98% of molecules; among naive cells, under 1%.

Germline V gives CDR1 SGHTA, CDR2 FQGNSA. The CDR3 is 16 residues long. Sequencing input: naive CD8+ T cells from blood, with Jurkat cell RNA spiked in. The subset was: FACS-sorted CD8+CD4-CCR7+CD45RA+ naive T cells. This chain connects TRBV7-2 to TRBJ2-3; 10 positions agree with TRBD2. The receptor was isolated from a human donor in good health. Some libraries in this study had Jurkat cell RNA spiked in. This CDR3 is CASSLGASGSTDTQYF. The CDR3 nucleotides read TGTGCCAGCAGTTTAGGGGCTAGCGGGAGTACAGATACGCAGTATTTT.